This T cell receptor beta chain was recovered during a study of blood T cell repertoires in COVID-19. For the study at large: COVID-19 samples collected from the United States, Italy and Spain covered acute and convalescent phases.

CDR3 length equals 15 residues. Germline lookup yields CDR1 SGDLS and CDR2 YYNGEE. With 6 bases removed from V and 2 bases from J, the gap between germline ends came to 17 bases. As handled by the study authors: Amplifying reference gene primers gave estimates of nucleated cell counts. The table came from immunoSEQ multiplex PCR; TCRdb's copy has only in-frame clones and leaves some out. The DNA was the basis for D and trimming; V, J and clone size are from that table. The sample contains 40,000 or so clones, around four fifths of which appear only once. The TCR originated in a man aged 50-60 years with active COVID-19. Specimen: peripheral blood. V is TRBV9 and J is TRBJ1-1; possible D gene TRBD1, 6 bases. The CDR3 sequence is CASNPRGGSNTEAFF. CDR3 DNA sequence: TGTGCCAGCAACCCCCGAGGGGGATCAAACACTGAAGCTTTCTTT.